This T cell receptor beta chain was obtained from a study of T cell repertoires in cytomegalovirus infection. This clonotype showed up many times. The antigen is not known. A single record per CDR3 protein comes from TCRdb applying MiXCR to the reads. The data contain about 480,000 distinct CDR3 sequences, about 33% of them seen just once; the ten biggest clones take up roughly a sixth. This CDR3 is built from 14 residues. The germline gives CDR1 SGHVS, CDR2 FQNEAQ. Trimming removed 1 base at V and 2 bases at J, with 9 bases between. The TCR sequence derives from a human donor in good health (CMV status not recorded). Some clones in this sample may be carry-over from other donors' samples. The material sequenced was cultured PBMCs, taken from culture after CMV antigen stimulation. The V call is TRBV7-8, the J call TRBJ2-7; D is undetermined. The CDR3, as DNA: TGTGCCAGCAGCTTAGAGGCAGGAACCTACGAGCAGTACTTC. This translates into CASSLEAGTYEQYF. Together with reference TRBV7-8 and TRBJ2-7, the CDR3 gives the full variable domain: GAGVSQSPRYKVAKRGQDVALRCDPISGHVSLFWYQQALGQGPEFLTYFQNEAQLDKSGLPSDRFFAERPEGSVSTLKIQRTQQEDSAVYLCASSLEAGTYEQYFGPGTRLTVT.